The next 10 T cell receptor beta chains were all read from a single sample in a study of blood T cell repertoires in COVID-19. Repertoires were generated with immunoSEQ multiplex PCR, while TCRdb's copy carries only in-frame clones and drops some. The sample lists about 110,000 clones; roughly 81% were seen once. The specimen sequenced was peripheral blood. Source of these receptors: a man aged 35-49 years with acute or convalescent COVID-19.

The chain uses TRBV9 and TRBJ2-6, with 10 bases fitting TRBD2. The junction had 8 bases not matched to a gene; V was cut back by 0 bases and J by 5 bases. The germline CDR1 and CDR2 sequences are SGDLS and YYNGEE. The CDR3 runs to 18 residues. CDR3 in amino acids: CASSVGILAGDRANVLTF. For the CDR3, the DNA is TGTGCCAGCAGCGTAGGCATTCTAGCGGGAGACAGGGCCAACGTCCTGACTTTC.

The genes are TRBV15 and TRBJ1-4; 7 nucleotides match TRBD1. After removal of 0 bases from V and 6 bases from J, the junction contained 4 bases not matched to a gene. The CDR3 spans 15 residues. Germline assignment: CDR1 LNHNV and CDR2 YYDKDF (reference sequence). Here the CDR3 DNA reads TGTGCCACCAGCAGAGATCCCCAGGGGGATGAAAAACTGTTTTTT. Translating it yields CATSRDPQGDEKLFF.

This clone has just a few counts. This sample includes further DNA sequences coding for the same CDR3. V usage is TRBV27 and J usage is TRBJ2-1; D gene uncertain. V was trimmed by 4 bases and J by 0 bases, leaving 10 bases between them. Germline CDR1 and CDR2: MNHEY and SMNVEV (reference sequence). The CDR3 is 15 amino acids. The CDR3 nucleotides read TGTGCCAGCAGTTCACCACGGAGCTCCTACAATGAGCAGTTCTTC. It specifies CASSSPRSSYNEQFF.

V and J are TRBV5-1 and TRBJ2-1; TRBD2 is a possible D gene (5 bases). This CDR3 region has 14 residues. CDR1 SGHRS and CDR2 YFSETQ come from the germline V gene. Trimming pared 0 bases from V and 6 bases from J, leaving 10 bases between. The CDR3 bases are TGCGCCAGCAGCTTGGAGTTAGCGCCCAATGAGCAGTTCTTC. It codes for CASSLELAPNEQFF.

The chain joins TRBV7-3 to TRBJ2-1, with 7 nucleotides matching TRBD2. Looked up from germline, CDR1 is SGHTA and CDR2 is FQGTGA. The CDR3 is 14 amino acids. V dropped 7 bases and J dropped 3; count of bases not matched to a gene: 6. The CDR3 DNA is TGTGCCAGCATAGGTTCGGGAGGCTACAATGAGCAGTTCTTC. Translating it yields CASIGSGGYNEQFF.

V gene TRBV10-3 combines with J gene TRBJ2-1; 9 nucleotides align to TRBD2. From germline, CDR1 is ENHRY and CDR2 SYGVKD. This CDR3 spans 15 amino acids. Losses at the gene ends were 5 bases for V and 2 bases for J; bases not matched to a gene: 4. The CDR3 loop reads CAISSVAGAYNEQFF. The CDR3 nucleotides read TGTGCCATCAGTTCAGTAGCGGGGGCCTACAATGAGCAGTTCTTC.

Here the CDR3 DNA reads TGTGCCATCAGCTCCGGGACAGGGCAGAGGGAGCAGTACTTC. Its translation: CAISSGTGQREQYF. V usage is TRBV10-3 and J usage is TRBJ2-7, with 9 bases matching TRBD1. Germline V gives CDR1 ENHRY, CDR2 SYGVKD. The J segment lost 7 bases and the V segment lost 6 bases, leaving 10 bases of the junction unmatched. The CDR3 has 14 residues.

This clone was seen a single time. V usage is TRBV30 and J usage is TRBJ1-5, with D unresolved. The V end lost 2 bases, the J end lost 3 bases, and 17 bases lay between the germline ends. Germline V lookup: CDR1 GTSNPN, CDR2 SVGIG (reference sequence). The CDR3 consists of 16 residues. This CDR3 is CAWSRRGLAHNQPQHF. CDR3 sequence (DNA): TGTGCCTGGAGTCGGAGAGGTTTAGCCCACAATCAGCCCCAGCATTTT.

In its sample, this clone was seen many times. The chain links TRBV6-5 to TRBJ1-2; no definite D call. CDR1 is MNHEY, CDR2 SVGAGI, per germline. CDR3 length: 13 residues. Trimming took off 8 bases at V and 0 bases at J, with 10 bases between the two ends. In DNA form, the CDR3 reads TGTGCCAGCTCCCGAGCACCTAACTATGGCTACACCTTC. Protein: CASSRAPNYGYTF.

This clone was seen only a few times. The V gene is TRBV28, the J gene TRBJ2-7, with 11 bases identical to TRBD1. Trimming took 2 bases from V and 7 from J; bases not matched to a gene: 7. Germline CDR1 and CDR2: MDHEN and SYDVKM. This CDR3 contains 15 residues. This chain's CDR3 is CASSLPGQGGGEQYF. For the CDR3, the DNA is TGTGCCAGCAGTTTACCGGGACAGGGGGGTGGAGAGCAGTACTTC. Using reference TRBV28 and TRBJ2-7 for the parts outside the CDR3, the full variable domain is DVKVTQSSRYLVKRTGEKVFLECVQDMDHENMFWYRQDPGLGLRLIYFSYDVKMKEKGDIPEGYSVSREKKERFSLILESASTNQTSMYLCASSLPGQGGGEQYFGPGTRLTVT.